This T cell receptor beta chain was sequenced during a study of blood T cell repertoires in COVID-19. Background on the study: Samples of COVID-19 (acute and convalescent) were obtained from the United States, Italy and Spain. T cells, B-cell-depleted T cells, or PBMCs supplied cDNA or gDNA.

Sequencing used immunoSEQ multiplex PCR; TCRdb keeps in-frame clones, though not all of them. This repertoire shows approximately 190,000 clones, roughly 81% found once; its top ten account for approximately 5%. Trimming removed 6 bases from V and 0 bases from J, with 9 bases in between. This CDR3 has 14 residues. Germline V gene lookup returns CDR1 MNHEY and CDR2 SMNVEV (reference sequence). This clonotype was obtained from a woman in her 70s with active or convalescent COVID-19. Sequencing was carried out using peripheral blood. The chain carries TRBV27 and TRBJ1-3; D is possibly TRBD1 (6 bases). The CDR3 region has the DNA TGTGCCAGCAGCAGGGGAATCTCTGGAAACACCATATATTTT. Its protein product is CASSRGISGNTIYF.